A single T cell receptor (beta chain) is shown here with its context. The record originates from a study of T cell responses to AZD1222 COVID-19 vaccine. The CDR3 sequence is 15 residues long. The V and J ends lost 1 base and 3 bases respectively, with 13 bases between them. Germline V gene data show CDR1 as SGHRS and CDR2 as YFSETQ. TCRdb keeps only in-frame clones here, not all; method: immunoSEQ multiplex PCR. The table records about 94,000 clones, approximately 81% of them present only once. The clonotype originates from an adult who received the AZD1222 COVID-19 vaccine. The starting material was peripheral blood, obtained 28 days after the second AZD1222 dose. The chain recombines TRBV5-1 with TRBJ1-1, with unresolved D. The CDR3: CASSLWVGQDTEAFF. The CDR3 DNA follows: TGCGCCAGCAGCTTGTGGGTTGGTCAGGACACTGAAGCTTTCTTT.